Listed below are T cell receptor beta chains from one sample, sequenced in a study of human thymus T cells. Measured with immunoSEQ multiplex PCR; TCRdb has only the in-frame clones, and not every one. The sample has 100,000 to 150,000 clones, around 94% seen once. The sample was thymus tissue. These receptors all stem from a boy younger than two with a congenital heart defect but otherwise immunologically healthy. Each CDR3 is given with its conserved first and last residue. The D gene is left open where the match is weak.

D gene	V gene	J gene	CDR3 DNA	CDR3 protein
TRBD1	TRBV5-1	TRBJ2-7	TGCGCCAGCAGCTCGGAGATGAGGCGACAGGGGAGCTCCTACGAGCAGTACTTC	CASSSEMRRQGSSYEQYF
.	TRBV2	TRBJ2-7	TGTGCCAGCAGCCGGGGGACCCCGTCCCGTTACGAGCAGTACTTC	CASSRGTPSRYEQYF
.	TRBV29-1	TRBJ1-1	TGCAGCGTTGAAGATCGGGGAGGGGACCACACTGAAGCTTTCTTT	CSVEDRGGDHTEAFF
.	TRBV7-9	TRBJ1-2	TGTGCCAGCAGCCCCGGGGCCGGGAACTATGGCTACACCTTC	CASSPGAGNYGYTF
TRBD2	TRBV5-6	TRBJ2-5	TGTGCCAGCAGCTATCGGACTAGATTATCGCAGTACTTC	CASSYRTRLSQYF
.	TRBV5-1	TRBJ1-2	TGCGCCAGCAGCTTGGACGCGGCTTCTAACTATGGCTACACCTTC	CASSLDAASNYGYTF
.	TRBV15	TRBJ1-6	TGTGCCACCAGCAGAGTGGTCTCCCGGAGATATAATTCACCCCTCCACTTT	CATSRVVSRRYNSPLHF
.	TRBV27	TRBJ2-7	TGTGCCAGCAGTTTCGGGGGTCCACCCGAGCAGTACTTC	CASSFGGPPEQYF
.	TRBV9	TRBJ1-1	TGTGCCAGCAGCGTAGGGGCTGGCACTGAAGCTTTCTTT	CASSVGAGTEAFF
.	TRBV4-1	TRBJ1-1	TGCGCCAGCAGCCCTTACCTAATACCGGGACACCGGAACACTGAAGCTTTCTTT	CASSPYLIPGHRNTEAFF